The 17 T cell receptor beta chains listed next were all sequenced from one sample in a study of cytomegalovirus exposure and HLA in healthy donors. Data came from immunoSEQ multiplex PCR; TCRdb stores just in-frame clones and leaves some out. The table lists some 170,000 clones, approximately 86% of them singletons, with around 2.1% in the top ten. Material: PBMCs. The receptors originated from a woman aged 18-29 years in good health and CMV-seronegative.

The V gene is TRBV6-4, the J gene TRBJ1-2; D is possibly TRBD1 (5 bases). Germline V gene sequence: CDR1 MRHNA, CDR2 SNTAGT. V lost 5 bases and J lost 6, with 10 bases in between. The CDR3 runs to 12 residues. The CDR3 bases are TGTGCCAGCAGTAGAGGCAGGGATGGCTACACCTTC. This codes for CASSRGRDGYTF.

V usage is TRBV2 and J usage is TRBJ1-2, with D possibly matching TRBD1 (5 bases). V lost 6 bases to trimming and J lost 4 bases, with 24 bases between them. The CDR3 totals 17 residues. CDR1 is SNHLY, CDR2 FYNNEI, per germline. This chain's CDR3 is CASSSDSPGLFIYGYTF. In DNA form, the CDR3 reads TGTGCCAGCAGCTCTGATTCCCCGGGACTGTTTATCTATGGCTACACCTTC.

The V and J genes are TRBV6-5 and TRBJ2-2, with D possibly TRBD2 on 6 matching bases. The CDR3 is 15 residues long. V lost 2 bases, J lost 1 base, and 8 bases lay in between. Germline V gene sequence: CDR1 MNHEY, CDR2 SVGAGI. In nucleotides, the CDR3 is TGTGCCAGCAGTTACCAGGGAGGGAACACCGGGGAGCTGTTTTTT. Translating gives CASSYQGGNTGELFF.

The V and J genes are TRBV19 and TRBJ1-1, with 9 bases aligning to TRBD1. The CDR3 sequence is 13 residues long. Germline CDR1 LNHDA, CDR2 SQIVND (reference sequence). This chain's CDR3 is CGGTGTMNTEAFF. The CDR3 nucleotides are TGTGGGGGGACAGGGACTATGAACACTGAAGCTTTCTTT. Using reference TRBV19 and TRBJ1-1 for the parts outside the CDR3, the full variable domain is DGGITQSPKYLFRKEGQNVTLSCEQNLNHDAMYWYRQDPGQGLRLIYYSQIVNDFQKGDIAEGYSVSREKKESFPLTVTSAQKNPTAFYLCGGTGTMNTEAFFGQGTRLTVV.

This chain uses TRBV7-6 with TRBJ2-1; maybe TRBD2 (6 bases). Germline values: CDR1 SGHVS, CDR2 FNYEAQ. The ends were cut back, 1 base at V and 12 bases at J, with 13 bases in the middle. The CDR3 spans 13 residues. CDR3 nucleotide sequence: TGTGCCAGCAGCTTAGACTTGGTGGGGGGGCAGTTCTTC. It encodes CASSLDLVGGQFF.

This rearrangement joins TRBV5-4 to TRBJ2-7; a possible D gene is TRBD2 (8 bases). There are 17 residues in the CDR3. The germline gives CDR1 SGHNT, CDR2 YYREEE (reference sequence). Trimming cost V 4 bases and J 1 base, with 21 bases left between them. The CDR3 sequence is CASSAGGRQGGSYEQYF. The DNA for the CDR3 is TGTGCCAGCAGCGCGGGGGGTCGACAGGGAGGTTCCTACGAGCAGTACTTC.

V gene TRBV29-1 combines with J gene TRBJ2-5, with TRBD2 as a possible D gene (6 bases). The V gene's germline CDR1 is SQVTM and CDR2 ANQGSEA. The CDR3 spans 13 residues. V gave up 6 bases and J gave up 5 bases, with 16 bases separating them. The CDR3 DNA follows: TGCAGCGTACGGATAGGCGGAGGGGAGACCCAGTACTTC. Amino acids: CSVRIGGGETQYF.

This clone was observed a single time. This chain joins TRBV5-6 and TRBJ2-5; D may be TRBD1 (6 bases). V was clipped by 3 bases and J by 1 base, with 13 bases between them. The germline CDR1 and CDR2 sequences are SGHDT and YYEEEE. The CDR3 is 15 amino acids. The CDR3 sequence: CASSWDIRLQETQYF. DNA of the CDR3: TGTGCCAGCAGCTGGGACATCCGACTCCAAGAGACCCAGTACTTC.

This clone was observed a few times. The V gene is TRBV4-1, the J gene TRBJ2-7; possibly TRBD2 for D (6 bases). Germline V gene lookup returns CDR1 MGHRA and CDR2 YSYEKL. The CDR3 covers 18 residues. The V gene lost 1 base and the J gene lost 2 bases, with 21 bases spanning the gap. Here the CDR3 DNA reads TGCGCCAGCAGCCAAGTAGACTTTCTACCAGGCGGGGCCTACGAGCAGTACTTC. The encoded protein is CASSQVDFLPGGAYEQYF.

This clone was observed a handful of times. The chain links TRBV4-1 to TRBJ1-2; 8 bases map to TRBD1. The germline V gene has CDR1 MGHRA and CDR2 YSYEKL. The CDR3 extends over 16 amino acids. With V trimmed by 3 bases and J by 5 bases, 11 bases remained unmatched. CDR3 residues: CASSQGRTGMRYGYTF. In nucleotides, the CDR3 is TGCGCCAGCAGCCAGGGGAGGACAGGGATGAGGTATGGCTACACCTTC.

The chain couples TRBV30 to TRBJ1-4; perhaps TRBD1 as D (5 bases). Germline assignment: CDR1 GTSNPN and CDR2 SVGIG (reference sequence). This CDR3 has 13 amino acids. V lost 6 bases and J 4 bases, leaving 12 bases between the germline ends. The CDR3 DNA follows: TGTGCCTGTTCGACAGAGAATAATGAAAAACTGTTTTTT. It codes for CACSTENNEKLFF.

This chain connects TRBV5-6 to TRBJ2-5; tentative D call: TRBD2 (5 bases). This CDR3 is 16 amino acids long. CDR1 and CDR2 (germline): SGHDT, YYEEEE. The V end lost 2 bases, the J end lost 4 bases, and 18 bases lay between the germline ends. CDR3 DNA sequence: TGTGCCAGCAGCTTTTTTAGCAGCGGAATACCAGAGACCCAGTACTTC. It translates to CASSFFSSGIPETQYF.

J is TRBJ1-5 and V is TRBV4-1; D uncertain. This CDR3 contains 17 residues. V was shortened by 0 bases and J by 0 bases, with 12 bases between the two germline ends. The germline V gene has CDR1 MGHRA and CDR2 YSYEKL. Written as DNA, the CDR3 is TGCGCCAGCAGCCAAGAAGCCGAGGGCTATAGCAATCAGCCCCAGCATTTT. It specifies CASSQEAEGYSNQPQHF.

The rearrangement joins TRBV27 to TRBJ1-4; 8 bases line up with TRBD1. The CDR3 runs to 14 residues. Germline CDR1 reads MNHEY; CDR2 reads SMNVEV (reference sequence). The V and J ends lost 4 bases and 6 bases, in that order; junction bases with no gene match: 4. The CDR3 loop is CASSSLDRDEKLFF. CDR3 coding DNA: TGTGCCAGCAGTTCCCTGGACAGGGATGAAAAACTGTTTTTT.

This sequence joins TRBV7-8 and TRBJ1-2; 7 bases line up with TRBD1. V was pared by 1 base and J by 13 bases, with 12 bases of the junction left unmatched. CDR1 SGHVS and CDR2 FQNEAQ come from the germline V gene. The CDR3 consists of 14 residues. The CDR3 sequence: CASSLVTGQSPGTF. DNA for the CDR3: TGTGCCAGCAGCTTAGTCACGGGACAGTCCCCAGGCACCTTC. The full variable domain, rest sourced from reference TRBV7-8 and TRBJ1-2, is GAGVSQSPRYKVAKRGQDVALRCDPISGHVSLFWYQQALGQGPEFLTYFQNEAQLDKSGLPSDRFFAERPEGSVSTLKIQRTQQEDSAVYLCASSLVTGQSPGTFGSGTRLTVV.

This clone was observed a few times. The rearrangement joins TRBV12-5 to TRBJ1-5; no clear D gene. Trimming cost V 3 bases and J 2 bases, with 14 bases left between them. CDR1 and CDR2 (germline): LGHNT, FRNRAP. This CDR3 has 16 residues. The CDR3 DNA is TGTGCTAGTGGTTTAGGAGGGCTGGAGGGCAATCAGCCCCAGCATTTT. Protein sequence: CASGLGGLEGNQPQHF.

The chain employs TRBV27 and TRBJ2-7; 7 bases match TRBD2. The trim removed 6 bases at V and 3 bases at J, leaving 11 bases unmatched. CDR1 is MNHEY, CDR2 SMNVEV, per germline (reference sequence). The CDR3 contains 15 residues. The DNA for the CDR3 is TGTGCCAGCAGGGGGATCGGGGGAGGGATCTACGAGCAGTACTTC. Residues: CASRGIGGGIYEQYF.